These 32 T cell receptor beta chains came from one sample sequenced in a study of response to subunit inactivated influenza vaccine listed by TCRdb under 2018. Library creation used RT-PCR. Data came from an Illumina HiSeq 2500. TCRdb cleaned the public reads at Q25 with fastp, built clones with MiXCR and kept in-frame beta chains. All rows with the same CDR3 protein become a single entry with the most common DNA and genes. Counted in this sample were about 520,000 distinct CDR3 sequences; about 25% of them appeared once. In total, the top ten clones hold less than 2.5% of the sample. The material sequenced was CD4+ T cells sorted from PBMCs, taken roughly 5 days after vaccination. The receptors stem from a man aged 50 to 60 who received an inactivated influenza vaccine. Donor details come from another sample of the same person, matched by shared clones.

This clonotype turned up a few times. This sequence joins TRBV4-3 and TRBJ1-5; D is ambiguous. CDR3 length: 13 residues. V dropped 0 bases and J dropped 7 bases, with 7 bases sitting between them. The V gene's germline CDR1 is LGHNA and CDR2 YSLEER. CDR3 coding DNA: TGCGCCAGCAGCCAAGAGTCTAGCCAGCCCCAGCATTTT. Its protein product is CASSQESSQPQHF.

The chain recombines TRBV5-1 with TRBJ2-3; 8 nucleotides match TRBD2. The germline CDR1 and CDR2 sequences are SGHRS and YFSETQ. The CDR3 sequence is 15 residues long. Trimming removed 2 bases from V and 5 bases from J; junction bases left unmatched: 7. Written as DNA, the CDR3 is TGCGCCAGCAGCTTCATGAGGCTAGCGGGAGATACGCAGTATTTT. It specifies CASSFMRLAGDTQYF.

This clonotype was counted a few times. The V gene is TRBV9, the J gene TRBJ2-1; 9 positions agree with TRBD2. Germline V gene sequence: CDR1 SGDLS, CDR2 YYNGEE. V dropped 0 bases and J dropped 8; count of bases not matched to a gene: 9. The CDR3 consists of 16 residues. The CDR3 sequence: CASSVGVSGRSDEQFF. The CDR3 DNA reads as TGTGCCAGCAGCGTAGGAGTTAGCGGGAGATCGGATGAGCAGTTCTTC.

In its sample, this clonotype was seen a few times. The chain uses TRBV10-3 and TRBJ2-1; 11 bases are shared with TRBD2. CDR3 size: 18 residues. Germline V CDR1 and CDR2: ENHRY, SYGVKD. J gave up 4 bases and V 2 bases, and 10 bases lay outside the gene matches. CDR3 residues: CAISENKGTSGAYNEQFF. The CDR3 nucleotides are TGTGCCATCAGTGAGAATAAGGGGACTAGCGGAGCTTACAATGAGCAGTTCTTC.

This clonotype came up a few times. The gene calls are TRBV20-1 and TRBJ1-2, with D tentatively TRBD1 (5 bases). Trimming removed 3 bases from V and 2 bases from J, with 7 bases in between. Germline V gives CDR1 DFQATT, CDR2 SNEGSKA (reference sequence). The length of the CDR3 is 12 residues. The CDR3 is CSASRQNYGYTF. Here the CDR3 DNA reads TGCAGTGCTAGTAGACAGAACTATGGCTACACCTTC.

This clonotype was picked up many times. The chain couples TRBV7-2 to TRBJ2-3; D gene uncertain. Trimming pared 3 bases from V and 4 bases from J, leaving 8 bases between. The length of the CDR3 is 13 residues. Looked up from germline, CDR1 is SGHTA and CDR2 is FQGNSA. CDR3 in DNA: TGTGCCAGCAGCTTTTCCGTTGCAGATACGCAGTATTTT. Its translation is CASSFSVADTQYF.

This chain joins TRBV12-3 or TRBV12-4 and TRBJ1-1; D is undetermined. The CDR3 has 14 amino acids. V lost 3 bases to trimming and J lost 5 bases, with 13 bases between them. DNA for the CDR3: TGTGCCAGCAGTTTTGGTCATCGGGGAACTGAAGCTTTCTTT. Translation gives CASSFGHRGTEAFF.

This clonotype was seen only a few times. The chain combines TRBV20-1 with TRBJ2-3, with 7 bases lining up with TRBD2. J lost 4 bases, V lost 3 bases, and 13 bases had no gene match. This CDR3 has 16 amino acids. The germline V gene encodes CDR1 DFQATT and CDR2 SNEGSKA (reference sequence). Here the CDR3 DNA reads TGCAGTGCTAGGACCATCCAGCGGGGTGCGTCAGATACGCAGTATTTT. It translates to CSARTIQRGASDTQYF.

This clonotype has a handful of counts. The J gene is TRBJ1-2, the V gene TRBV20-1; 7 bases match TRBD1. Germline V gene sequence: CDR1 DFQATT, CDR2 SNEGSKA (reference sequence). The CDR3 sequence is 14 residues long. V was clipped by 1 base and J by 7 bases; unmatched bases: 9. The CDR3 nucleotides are TGCAGTGCTAGAGGATTGACAGGGCGGGGTGGCTACACCTTC. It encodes CSARGLTGRGGYTF.

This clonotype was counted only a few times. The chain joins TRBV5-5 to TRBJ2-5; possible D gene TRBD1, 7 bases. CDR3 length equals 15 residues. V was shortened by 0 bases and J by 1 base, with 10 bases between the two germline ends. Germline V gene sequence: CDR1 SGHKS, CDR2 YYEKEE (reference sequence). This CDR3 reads CASSLVQGGQETQYF. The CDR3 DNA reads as TGTGCCAGCAGCTTGGTTCAGGGGGGCCAAGAGACCCAGTACTTC. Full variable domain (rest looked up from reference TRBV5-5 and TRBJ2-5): DAGVTQSPTHLIKTRGQQVTLRCSPISGHKSVSWYQQVLGQGPQFIFQYYEKEERGRGNFPDRFSARQFPNYSSELNVNALLLGDSALYLCASSLVQGGQETQYFGPGTRLLVL.

CDR3: CASSIGTGSEQFF. Written as DNA, the CDR3 is TGCGCCAGCAGCATCGGGACCGGGAGTGAGCAGTTCTTC. This chain uses TRBV5-1 with TRBJ2-1; possible D gene TRBD2, 6 bases. Per the germline V gene, CDR1 is SGHRS and CDR2 is YFSETQ. The V end was cut by 4 bases, the J end by 9 bases, with 14 bases between. The CDR3 has 13 amino acids.

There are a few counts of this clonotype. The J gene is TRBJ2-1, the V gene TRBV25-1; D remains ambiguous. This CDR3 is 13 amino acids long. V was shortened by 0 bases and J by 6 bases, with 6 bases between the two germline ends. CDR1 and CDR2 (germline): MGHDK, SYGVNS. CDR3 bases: TGTGCCAGCAGTGAATACGAGATCAATGAGCAGTTCTTC. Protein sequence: CASSEYEINEQFF.

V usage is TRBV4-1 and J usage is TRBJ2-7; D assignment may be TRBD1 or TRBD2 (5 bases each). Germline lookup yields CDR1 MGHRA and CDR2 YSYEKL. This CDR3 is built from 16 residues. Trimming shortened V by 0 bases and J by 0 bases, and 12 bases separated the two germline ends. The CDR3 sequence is CASSQERAGSSYEQYF. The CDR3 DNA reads TGCGCCAGCAGCCAAGAAAGGGCAGGGAGCTCCTACGAGCAGTACTTC.

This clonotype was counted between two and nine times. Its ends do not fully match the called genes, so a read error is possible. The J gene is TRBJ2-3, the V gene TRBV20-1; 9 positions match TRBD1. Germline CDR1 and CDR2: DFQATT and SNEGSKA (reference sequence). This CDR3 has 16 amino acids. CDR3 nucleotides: TGCTGTGCTGAACCCCGGGACAGGGTGTGGTCGGCTACGCAGTATTTT. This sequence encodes CCAEPRDRVWSATQYF.

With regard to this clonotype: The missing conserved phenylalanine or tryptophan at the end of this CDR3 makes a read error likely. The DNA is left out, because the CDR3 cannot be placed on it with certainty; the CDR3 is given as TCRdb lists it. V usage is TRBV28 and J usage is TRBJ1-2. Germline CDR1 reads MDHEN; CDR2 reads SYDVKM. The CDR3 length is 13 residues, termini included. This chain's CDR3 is CASSPKPYTGPYV.

The CDR3 DNA is TGCGCCAGCAGCCCAACACCGGCGGAATCCTACGAGCAGTACTTC. Translation gives CASSPTPAESYEQYF. The V gene is TRBV5-1, the J gene TRBJ2-7; D gene unclear. The CDR3 runs 15 residues. Germline lookup yields CDR1 SGHRS and CDR2 YFSETQ. The V and J ends lost 4 bases and 1 base respectively, with 15 bases between them.

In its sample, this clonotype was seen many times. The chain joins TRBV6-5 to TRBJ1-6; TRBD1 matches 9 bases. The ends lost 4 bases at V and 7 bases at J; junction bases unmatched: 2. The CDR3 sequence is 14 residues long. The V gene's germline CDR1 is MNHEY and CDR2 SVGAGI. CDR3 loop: CASSLQGANSPLHF. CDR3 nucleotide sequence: TGTGCCAGCAGTTTACAGGGGGCGAATTCACCCCTCCACTTT.

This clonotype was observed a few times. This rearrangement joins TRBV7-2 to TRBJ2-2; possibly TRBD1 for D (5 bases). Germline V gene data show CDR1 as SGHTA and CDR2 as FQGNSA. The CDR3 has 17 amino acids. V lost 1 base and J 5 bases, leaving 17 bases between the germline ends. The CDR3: CASSLVLGGALTGELFF. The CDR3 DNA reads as TGTGCCAGCAGCTTAGTCCTTGGTGGGGCGCTAACCGGGGAGCTGTTTTTT.

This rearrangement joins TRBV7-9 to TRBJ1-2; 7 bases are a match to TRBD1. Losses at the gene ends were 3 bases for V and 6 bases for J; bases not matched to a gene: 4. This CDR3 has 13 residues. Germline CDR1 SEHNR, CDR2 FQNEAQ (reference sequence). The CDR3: CASSFEGADGYTF. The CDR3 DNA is TGTGCCAGCAGCTTTGAGGGGGCTGATGGCTACACCTTC.

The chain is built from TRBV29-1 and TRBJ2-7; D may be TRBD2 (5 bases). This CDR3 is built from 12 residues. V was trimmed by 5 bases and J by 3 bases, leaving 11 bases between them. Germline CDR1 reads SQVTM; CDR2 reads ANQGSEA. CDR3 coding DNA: TGCAGCGTTTCCTATGGGAGCTACGAGCAGTACTTC. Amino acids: CSVSYGSYEQYF.

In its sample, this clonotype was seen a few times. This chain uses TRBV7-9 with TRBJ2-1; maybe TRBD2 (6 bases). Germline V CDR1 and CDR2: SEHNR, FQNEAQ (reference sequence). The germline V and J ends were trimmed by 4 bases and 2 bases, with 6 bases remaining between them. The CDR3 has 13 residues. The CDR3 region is CASSWGAYNEQFF. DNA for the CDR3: TGTGCCAGCAGCTGGGGGGCCTACAATGAGCAGTTCTTC.

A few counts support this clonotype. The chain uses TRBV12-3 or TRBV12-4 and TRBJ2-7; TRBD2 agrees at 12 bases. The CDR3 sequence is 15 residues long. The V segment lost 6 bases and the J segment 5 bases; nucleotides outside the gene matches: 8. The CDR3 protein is CASSASGGALNEQYF. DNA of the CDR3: TGTGCCAGCAGCGCTAGCGGGGGGGCCCTGAACGAGCAGTACTTC.

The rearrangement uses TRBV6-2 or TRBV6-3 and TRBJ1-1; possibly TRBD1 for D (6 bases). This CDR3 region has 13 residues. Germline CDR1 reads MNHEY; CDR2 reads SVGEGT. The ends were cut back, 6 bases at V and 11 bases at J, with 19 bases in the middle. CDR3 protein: CASRENRVESAFF. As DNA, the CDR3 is TGTGCCAGCAGAGAGAACAGGGTAGAGTCGGCTTTCTTT.

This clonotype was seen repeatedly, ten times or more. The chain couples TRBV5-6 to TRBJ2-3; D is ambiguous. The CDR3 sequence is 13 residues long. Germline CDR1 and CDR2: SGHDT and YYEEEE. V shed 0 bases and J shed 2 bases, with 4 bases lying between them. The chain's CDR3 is CASSLEPTDTQYF. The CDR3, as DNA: TGTGCCAGCAGCTTGGAACCCACAGATACGCAGTATTTT.

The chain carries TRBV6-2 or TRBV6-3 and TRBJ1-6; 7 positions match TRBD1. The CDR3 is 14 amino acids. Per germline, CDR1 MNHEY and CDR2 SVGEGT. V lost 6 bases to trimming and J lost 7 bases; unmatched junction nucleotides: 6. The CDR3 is CASRQGIVNSPLHF. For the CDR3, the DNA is TGTGCCAGCAGACAGGGGATAGTAAATTCACCCCTCCACTTT.

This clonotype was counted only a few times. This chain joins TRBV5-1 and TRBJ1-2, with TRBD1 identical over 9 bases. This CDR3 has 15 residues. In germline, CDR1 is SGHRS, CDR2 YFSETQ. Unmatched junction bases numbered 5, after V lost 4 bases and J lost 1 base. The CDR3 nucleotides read TGCGCCAGCAGCGATGGACAGGGGATTAACTATGGCTACACCTTC. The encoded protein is CASSDGQGINYGYTF. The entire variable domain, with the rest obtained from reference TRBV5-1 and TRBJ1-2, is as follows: KAGVTQTPRYLIKTRGQQVTLSCSPISGHRSVSWYQQTPGQGLQFLFEYFSETQRNKGNFPGRFSGRQFSNSRSEMNVSTLELGDSALYLCASSDGQGINYGYTFGSGTRLTVV.

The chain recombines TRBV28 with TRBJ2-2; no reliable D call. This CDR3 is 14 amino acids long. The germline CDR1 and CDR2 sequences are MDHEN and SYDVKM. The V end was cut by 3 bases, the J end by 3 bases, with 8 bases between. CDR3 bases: TGTGCCAGCAGTTTGAACGGCTACACCGGGGAGCTGTTTTTT. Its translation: CASSLNGYTGELFF. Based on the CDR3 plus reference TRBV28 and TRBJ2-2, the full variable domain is DVKVTQSSRYLVKRTGEKVFLECVQDMDHENMFWYRQDPGLGLRLIYFSYDVKMKEKGDIPEGYSVSREKKERFSLILESASTNQTSMYLCASSLNGYTGELFFGEGSRLTVL.

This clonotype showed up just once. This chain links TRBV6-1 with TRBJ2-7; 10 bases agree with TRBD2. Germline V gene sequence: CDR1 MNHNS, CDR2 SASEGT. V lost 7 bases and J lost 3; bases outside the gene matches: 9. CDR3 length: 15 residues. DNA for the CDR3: TGTGCCAGCACCTCCCCAGCGGGGGGGTTCTACGAGCAGTACTTC. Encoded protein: CASTSPAGGFYEQYF.

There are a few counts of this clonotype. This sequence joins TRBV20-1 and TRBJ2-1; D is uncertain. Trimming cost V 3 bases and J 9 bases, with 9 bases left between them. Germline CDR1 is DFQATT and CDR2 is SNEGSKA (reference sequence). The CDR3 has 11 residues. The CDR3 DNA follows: TGCAGTGCTAGGGAGCTAACTGAGCAGTTCTTC. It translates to CSARELTEQFF.

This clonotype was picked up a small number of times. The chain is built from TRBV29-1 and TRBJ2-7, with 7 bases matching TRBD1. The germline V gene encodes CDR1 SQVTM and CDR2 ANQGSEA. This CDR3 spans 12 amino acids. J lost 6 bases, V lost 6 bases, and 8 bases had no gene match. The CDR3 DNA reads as TGCAGCGTGGCTAACAGGGGAAGCGAGCAGTACTTC. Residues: CSVANRGSEQYF.

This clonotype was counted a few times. CDR3: CASSLGSWAGANNEQFF. As DNA, the CDR3 is TGTGCCAGCAGCTTAGGTTCGTGGGCAGGAGCTAACAATGAGCAGTTCTTC. The V gene is TRBV7-8, the J gene TRBJ2-1; D is unresolved. The CDR3 covers 17 residues. Trimming stripped 1 base from V and 5 bases from J, with 18 bases between. Per the germline V gene, CDR1 is SGHVS and CDR2 is FQNEAQ.

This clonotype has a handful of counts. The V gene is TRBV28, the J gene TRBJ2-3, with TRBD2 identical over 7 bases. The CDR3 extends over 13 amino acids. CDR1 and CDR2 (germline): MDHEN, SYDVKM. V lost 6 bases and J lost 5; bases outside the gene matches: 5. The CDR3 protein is CASSRGGRDTQYF. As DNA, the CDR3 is TGTGCCAGCAGCCGGGGCGGGAGAGATACGCAGTATTTT.